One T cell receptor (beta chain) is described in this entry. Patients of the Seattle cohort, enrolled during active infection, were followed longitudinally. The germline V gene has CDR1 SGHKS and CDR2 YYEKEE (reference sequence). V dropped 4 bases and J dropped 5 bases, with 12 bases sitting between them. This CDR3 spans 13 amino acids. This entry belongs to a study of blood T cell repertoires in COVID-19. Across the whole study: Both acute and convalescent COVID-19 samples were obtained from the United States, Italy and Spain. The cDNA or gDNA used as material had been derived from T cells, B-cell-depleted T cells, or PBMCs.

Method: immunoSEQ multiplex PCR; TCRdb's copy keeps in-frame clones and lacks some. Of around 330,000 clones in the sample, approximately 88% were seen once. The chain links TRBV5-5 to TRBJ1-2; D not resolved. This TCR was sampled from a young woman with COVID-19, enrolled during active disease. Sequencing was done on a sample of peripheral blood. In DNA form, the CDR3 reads TGTGCCAGCAGCGCCGCTACCCTGTATGGCTACACCTTC. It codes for CASSAATLYGYTF. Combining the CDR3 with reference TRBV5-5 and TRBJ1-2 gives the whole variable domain DAGVTQSPTHLIKTRGQQVTLRCSPISGHKSVSWYQQVLGQGPQFIFQYYEKEERGRGNFPDRFSARQFPNYSSELNVNALLLGDSALYLCASSAATLYGYTFGSGTRLTVV.